The 30 T cell receptor beta chains given below trace back to one sample, sequenced in a study of blood T cell repertoires in COVID-19. This table comes from immunoSEQ multiplex PCR, and its TCRdb copy is limited to in-frame clones, with some not included. The sample holds 150,000 to 200,000 clones, 87% seen once. The sequencing input was peripheral blood. The receptors shown here come from a man aged 18 to 30 with active or convalescent COVID-19.

The chain has TRBV11-2 and TRBJ2-5; D gene ambiguous. Between the trimmed V and J ends, which lost 6 bases and 2 bases, there was a span of 4 bases. There are 11 residues in the CDR3. CDR1 and CDR2 (germline): SGHAT, FQNNGV. The CDR3 sequence: CASRSQETQYF. CDR3 bases: TGTGCCAGCAGGTCACAAGAGACCCAGTACTTC.

The chain employs TRBV11-2 and TRBJ2-7, with D possibly TRBD2 on 6 matching bases. Germline CDR1 is SGHAT and CDR2 is FQNNGV. Trimming removed 5 bases from V and 6 bases from J, with 11 bases in between. This CDR3 is built from 12 residues. The CDR3 coding sequence is TGTGCCAGCAGCGGGGTCGGGGGCGAGCAGTACTTC. Its translation is CASSGVGGEQYF.

V is TRBV24-1 and J is TRBJ1-2; the D is unclear. The CDR3 totals 13 residues. V lost 2 bases to trimming and J lost 4 bases, with 7 bases between them. Germline V lookup: CDR1 KGHDR, CDR2 SFDVKD. The CDR3 DNA sequence: TGTGCCACCAGTGATTATAACAGCTATGGCTACACCTTC. It codes for CATSDYNSYGYTF.

This clone was detected only once. This chain links TRBV7-9 with TRBJ2-7; 10 nucleotides align to TRBD2. Trimming took 2 bases from V and 6 from J; bases not matched to a gene: 10. The CDR3 loop spans 16 amino acids. Germline loops: CDR1 SEHNR, CDR2 FQNEAQ (reference sequence). The DNA of the CDR3 is TGTGCCAGCAGCTTAAATTTAGCGGGAGGAATTGGCGAGCAGTACTTC. Its translation: CASSLNLAGGIGEQYF.

The chain joins TRBV11-2 to TRBJ2-7; no definite D call. V was shortened by 1 base and J by 0 bases, with 13 bases between the two germline ends. Germline values: CDR1 SGHAT, CDR2 FQNNGV. CDR3 length equals 16 residues. CDR3: CASSLGSARSSYEQYF. In DNA, the CDR3 is TGTGCCAGCAGCTTAGGCTCGGCGAGGAGCTCCTACGAGCAGTACTTC.

The rearrangement joins TRBV19 to TRBJ1-4; tentative D call: TRBD1 (6 bases). CDR1 is LNHDA and CDR2 is SQIVND in the germline V gene (reference sequence). The CDR3 contains 16 residues. Trimming took off 4 bases at V and 2 bases at J, with 14 bases between the two ends. The CDR3 region is CASSSTGSRTNEKLFF. The CDR3 coding sequence is TGTGCCAGTAGTAGTACAGGGAGTCGTACTAATGAAAAACTGTTTTTT.

This clone was seen a handful of times. The rearrangement links TRBV11-2 to TRBJ1-6; D might be TRBD1 (6 bases). Trimming cost V 7 bases and J 5 bases, with 12 bases left between them. Germline CDR1 is SGHAT and CDR2 is FQNNGV. This CDR3 has 14 amino acids. This CDR3 reads CASTRTDHNSPLHF. Here the CDR3 DNA reads TGTGCCAGCACCAGGACAGATCATAATTCACCCCTCCACTTT.

The rearrangement links TRBV27 to TRBJ2-1; D possibly corresponds to TRBD1 (6 bases). CDR3 length: 13 residues. Trimming removed 2 bases from V and 9 bases from J, with 11 bases in between. Germline V gives CDR1 MNHEY, CDR2 SMNVEV (reference sequence). The CDR3 loop is CASSLPGEREQFF. The CDR3 nucleotides are TGTGCCAGCAGTTTACCAGGGGAACGTGAGCAGTTCTTC.

The rearrangement links TRBV5-1 to TRBJ1-3; D uncertain. Germline V gives CDR1 SGHRS, CDR2 YFSETQ. The CDR3 is 16 residues long. Trimming stripped 4 bases from V and 0 bases from J, with 14 bases between. CDR3 loop: CASSADLFSSGNTIYF. CDR3 coding DNA: TGCGCCAGCAGCGCCGATCTTTTTAGCTCTGGAAACACCATATATTTT.

The gene calls are TRBV13 and TRBJ1-6; 9 positions match TRBD1. Germline CDR1 and CDR2: PRHDT and FYEKMQ (reference sequence). The CDR3 covers 15 residues. With V trimmed by 5 bases and J by 9 bases, 8 bases remained unmatched. The DNA for the CDR3 is TGTGCCAGCAGCGTTCGAGACAGGGGGGGTTCACCCCTCCACTTT. Translated: CASSVRDRGGSPLHF.

This clone was recorded a few times. This sequence joins TRBV2 and TRBJ1-4, with TRBD1 matching 9 bases. The germline gives CDR1 SNHLY, CDR2 FYNNEI. The CDR3 consists of 16 residues. Trimming at V came to 3 bases and at J to 8 bases, leaving 10 bases not matched to a gene. This CDR3 is CASSEQDRGSGEKLFF. The CDR3 coding sequence is TGTGCCAGCAGTGAGCAGGACAGGGGATCGGGAGAAAAACTGTTTTTT.

This sequence joins TRBV30 and TRBJ2-7; 8 bases line up with TRBD1. The CDR3 totals 14 residues. Trimming at V came to 8 bases and at J to 3 bases, leaving 12 bases not matched to a gene. Germline V gene sequence: CDR1 GTSNPN, CDR2 SVGIG (reference sequence). The CDR3 spells CAGGLQGTGYEQYF. CDR3 DNA sequence: TGTGCCGGAGGACTACAGGGGACAGGCTACGAGCAGTACTTC.

J is TRBJ2-5 and V is TRBV9, with D maybe TRBD2 (6 bases). The germline V gene encodes CDR1 SGDLS and CDR2 YYNGEE. The germline V and J ends were trimmed by 0 bases and 4 bases, with 10 bases remaining between them. CDR3 length: 14 amino acids. Here the CDR3 reads CASSVESRGETQYF. The DNA of the CDR3 is TGTGCCAGCAGCGTAGAGTCGCGGGGAGAGACCCAGTACTTC.

The chain employs TRBV5-4 and TRBJ1-5, with D unresolved. V was trimmed by 0 bases and J by 2 bases, leaving 6 bases between them. The CDR3 sequence is 14 residues long. CDR1 SGHNT and CDR2 YYREEE come from the germline V gene (reference sequence). CDR3 sequence: CASSLGEGNQPQHF. The CDR3 DNA is TGTGCCAGCAGCTTGGGAGAGGGCAATCAGCCCCAGCATTTT.

The rearrangement links TRBV6-5 to TRBJ2-2, with 8 bases lining up with TRBD2. This CDR3 region has 15 residues. The germline CDR1 and CDR2 sequences are MNHEY and SVGAGI. V was pared by 0 bases and J by 7 bases, with 4 bases of the junction left unmatched. CDR3 sequence: CASSYSGRGIGELFF. In DNA form, the CDR3 reads TGTGCCAGCAGTTACTCCGGGAGGGGGATCGGGGAGCTGTTTTTT.

The chain carries TRBV11-2 and TRBJ2-5; 7 positions match TRBD1. After removal of 5 bases from V and 4 bases from J, the junction contained 7 bases not matched to a gene. The CDR3 has 14 residues. The V gene's germline CDR1 is SGHAT and CDR2 FQNNGV. CDR3 amino acids: CASSRTGDGETQYF. CDR3 bases: TGTGCCAGCAGCCGCACAGGGGACGGAGAGACCCAGTACTTC.

As regards this clone: Other DNA sequences in the sample encode the same CDR3. The chain combines TRBV19 with TRBJ1-5, with D uncertain. V was trimmed by 0 bases and J by 7 bases, leaving 7 bases between them. Germline V gives CDR1 LNHDA, CDR2 SQIVND (reference sequence). CDR3 length: 13 residues. Here the CDR3 DNA reads TGTGCCAGTAGTATAGATCGGGTGCAGCCCCAGCATTTT. Translating gives CASSIDRVQPQHF.

This chain joins TRBV11-2 and TRBJ1-2, with D hard to call. The CDR3 covers 15 residues. Germline V gene data show CDR1 as SGHAT and CDR2 as FQNNGV. V dropped 2 bases and J dropped 4 bases, with 14 bases sitting between them. CDR3: CASSLRRDKAYGYTF. The DNA for the CDR3 is TGTGCCAGCAGCTTACGGAGGGATAAAGCCTATGGCTACACCTTC.

This clone came up once. The chain uses TRBV11-3 and TRBJ2-7; D may be TRBD2 (5 bases). The germline CDR1 and CDR2 sequences are SGHNT and YENEEA. There are 14 residues in the CDR3. V was clipped by 3 bases and J by 0 bases, with 9 bases between them. The CDR3 is CASSFGIFSYEQYF. CDR3 DNA sequence: TGTGCCAGCAGCTTCGGGATTTTCTCCTACGAGCAGTACTTC. The entire variable domain, with the rest obtained from reference TRBV11-3 and TRBJ2-7, is as follows: EAGVVQSPRYKIIEKKQPVAFWCNPISGHNTLYWYLQNLGQGPELLIRYENEEAVDDSQLPKDRFSAERLKGVDSTLKIQPAELGDSAVYLCASSFGIFSYEQYFGPGTRLTVT.

The chain uses TRBV19 and TRBJ2-2; 9 bases are shared with TRBD2. Per germline, CDR1 LNHDA and CDR2 SQIVND (reference sequence). V lost 7 bases, J lost 0 bases, and 6 bases stayed unmatched. CDR3 length: 16 residues. CDR3 DNA: TGTGCCAGTATGCTAGCGGGATTCGCGAACACCGGGGAGCTGTTTTTT. Its translation: CASMLAGFANTGELFF.

The chain recombines TRBV28 with TRBJ2-1; 8 bases match TRBD1. Germline V gene data show CDR1 as MDHEN and CDR2 as SYDVKM. The CDR3 loop spans 14 amino acids. Trimming cost V 5 bases and J 4 bases; bases outside gene matches: 4. CDR3 residues: CASSPGDRYNEQFF. The CDR3 DNA reads as TGTGCCAGCAGTCCGGGGGACAGGTACAATGAGCAGTTCTTC.

The genes are TRBV24-1 and TRBJ2-5, with D perhaps matching TRBD2 (5 bases). The CDR3 covers 14 residues. The V end was cut by 4 bases, the J end by 5 bases, with 13 bases between. CDR1 and CDR2 from the germline V gene are KGHDR and SFDVKD. CDR3 sequence reads: CATSEASSLETQYF. The DNA for the CDR3 is TGTGCCACCAGTGAGGCTAGCTCATTGGAGACCCAGTACTTC.

This clone was observed once. The gene calls are TRBV7-9 and TRBJ2-7; 9 nucleotides match TRBD1. CDR3 length equals 15 residues. Germline trimming cut 4 bases from V and 5 bases from J; bases unmatched to any gene: 9. The germline V gene has CDR1 SEHNR and CDR2 FQNEAQ (reference sequence). DNA for the CDR3: TGTGCCAGCAGCTCAGTGGGGACAGGGAGCCACGAGCAGTACGTC. The encoded protein is CASSSVGTGSHEQYV.

This chain connects TRBV9 to TRBJ1-4; TRBD1 might be the D (5 bases). V was cut by 0 bases and J by 5 bases, with 11 bases left in between. Germline CDR1 and CDR2: SGDLS and YYNGEE. The CDR3 is made up of 15 amino acids. CDR3 loop: CASSVAGWENEKLFF. For the CDR3, the DNA is TGTGCCAGCAGCGTAGCAGGGTGGGAAAATGAAAAACTGTTTTTT.

The V gene is TRBV7-2, the J gene TRBJ2-1; TRBD1 aligns across 8 bases. The CDR3 length is 14 residues. J gave up 4 bases and V 10 bases, and 9 bases lay outside the gene matches. Per the germline V gene, CDR1 is SGHTA and CDR2 is FQGNSA. CDR3 sequence reads: CATSKDRAYNEQFF. The CDR3 coding sequence is TGTGCCACCTCAAAGGACAGGGCTTACAATGAGCAGTTCTTC.

DNA of the CDR3: TGCGCCAGCAGCTTGGCTCAGGGATTGAACACTGAAGCTTTCTTT. Its protein product is CASSLAQGLNTEAFF. The rearrangement joins TRBV5-1 to TRBJ1-1, with D possibly TRBD1 on 5 matching bases. The V end was cut by 0 bases, the J end by 0 bases, with 9 bases between. Germline CDR1 SGHRS, CDR2 YFSETQ. This CDR3 region has 15 residues.

The sample holds a few counts of this clone. V is TRBV7-6 and J is TRBJ1-1; the match to TRBD1 covers 9 bases. With 5 bases clipped from V and 0 bases from J, the junction kept 7 bases outside the gene matches. CDR1 is SGHVS, CDR2 FNYEAQ, per germline. This CDR3 comprises 16 residues. CDR3 sequence reads: CASSLDRGGMNTEAFF. As DNA, the CDR3 is TGTGCCAGCAGCCTCGACAGGGGGGGGATGAACACTGAAGCTTTCTTT.

The J gene is TRBJ2-1, the V gene TRBV6-5; 11 bases agree with TRBD2. Germline CDR1 MNHEY, CDR2 SVGAGI. V trimming: 6 bases; J trimming: 6 bases; junction bases outside the gene matches: 4. The CDR3 is 14 amino acids. The CDR3 DNA reads as TGTGCCAGCAGGGATAGCGGGGGGGCCAATGAGCAGTTCTTC. This codes for CASRDSGGANEQFF.

The V call is TRBV21-1, the J call TRBJ2-4; the D call TRBD2 from the table was never checked on the DNA. TRBV21-1 is described as a pseudogene. The CDR3 loop spans 18 amino acids. In DNA, the CDR3 is TGTGCCAGCAGCAAGGGTAGCGGGAGAAGGATGGCCAAAAACATTCAGTACTTC. It specifies CASSKGSGRRMAKNIQYF.

The chain recombines TRBV7-8 with TRBJ2-5; 10 positions match TRBD1. The length of the CDR3 is 16 residues. J gave up 5 bases and V 7 bases, and 13 bases lay outside the gene matches. Germline V gene data show CDR1 as SGHVS and CDR2 as FQNEAQ. CDR3 nucleotide sequence: TGTGCCAGCACCCATTGGGGGGGACAGGGGCGGGAGACCCAGTACTTC. Protein: CASTHWGGQGRETQYF.